This TCR beta chain is from a study of CD8 T cells in ankylosing spondylitis. Broader study findings: For ankylosing spondylitis blood, a TCR beta motif of eight or nine highly homologous variants appeared characteristic. Both synovial fluid and blood in reactive arthritis had previously been reported to carry some motif variants. Peripheral blood samples showed relatively rare disease-linked clones, and these clones were CD8+. According to the report, clones linked to the disease were significantly enriched in matched synovial fluid samples taken from ankylosing spondylitis patients.

Generation of TCR beta libraries employed quantitative 5'-RACE incorporating molecular barcodes. TCRdb re-called the 5' RACE reads through MiXCR, storing one row per CDR3 protein. The sample shows a few hundred thousand distinct CDR3 sequences, 8% of them seen only once. This clonotype was seen ten or more times. Its antigen is currently unknown. V gave up 0 bases and J gave up 0 bases; unmatched junction bases: 6. The CDR3 extends over 18 amino acids. CDR1 and CDR2 (germline): LGHNA, YNFKEQ. The clonotype was recovered from a male donor with ankylosing spondylitis. The specimen was blood, either unsorted or a sorted T cell fraction (not recorded which). The J gene is TRBJ2-7, the V gene TRBV4-2, with TRBD2 matching 12 bases. The CDR3 DNA reads as TGTGCCAGCAGCCAAGAGAAGACTAGCGGGGGCTACTCCTACGAGCAGTACTTC. Encoded protein: CASSQEKTSGGYSYEQYF.